Presented here are 26 T cell receptor beta chains from one specimen sequenced in a study of T cell responses to AZD1222 COVID-19 vaccine. TCRdb's table, derived via immunoSEQ multiplex PCR, lists solely in-frame clones and lacks some. The table lists approximately 70,000 clones, about four fifths of them singletons, with roughly 13% in the top ten. Sequenced here: peripheral blood, sampled 28 days after the second AZD1222 dose. Receptors were obtained from an adult who received the AZD1222 COVID-19 vaccine.

This chain links TRBV18 with TRBJ1-5; possible D gene TRBD1, 5 bases. This CDR3 is 15 amino acids long. V shed 3 bases and J shed 2 bases, with 11 bases lying between them. Germline V CDR1 and CDR2: KGHSH, LQKENI. CDR3 residues: CASSPLDSRNQPQHF. CDR3 coding DNA: TGTGCCAGCTCACCTCTCGACAGTCGCAATCAGCCCCAGCATTTT.

The J gene is TRBJ1-2, the V gene TRBV11-2; tentative D call: TRBD1 (6 bases). In germline, CDR1 is SGHAT, CDR2 FQNNGV. The CDR3 is 15 amino acids. Trimming stripped 1 base from V and 7 bases from J, with 16 bases between. CDR3 residues: CASSLGRGAQGGYTF. CDR3 DNA: TGTGCCAGCAGCTTAGGACGGGGGGCGCAGGGTGGCTACACCTTC. The whole variable domain, remainder taken from reference TRBV11-2 and TRBJ1-2, is EAGVAQSPRYKIIEKRQSVAFWCNPISGHATLYWYQQILGQGPKLLIQFQNNGVVDDSQLPKDRFSAERLKGVDSTLKIQPAKLEDSAVYLCASSLGRGAQGGYTFGSGTRLTVV.

V is TRBV19 and J is TRBJ2-1; D is perhaps TRBD1 or TRBD2 (6 bases each). Trimming shortened V by 7 bases and J by 9 bases, and 25 bases separated the two germline ends. Germline V lookup: CDR1 LNHDA, CDR2 SQIVND (reference sequence). The CDR3 runs to 16 residues. The CDR3 region is CASKRGGGRRESEQFF. DNA for the CDR3: TGTGCCAGTAAAAGAGGAGGGGGACGACGGGAGAGTGAGCAGTTCTTC.

This chain's CDR3 is CASSPGTGFSPLHF. In DNA, the CDR3 is TGTGCCAGCTCACCGGGGACAGGGTTCTCACCCCTCCACTTT. The rearrangement links TRBV18 to TRBJ1-6; TRBD1 aligns across 9 bases. Per the germline V gene, CDR1 is KGHSH and CDR2 is LQKENI. J was trimmed by 10 bases and V by 3 bases; bases with no gene match: 4. CDR3 length: 14 amino acids.

The V gene is TRBV29-1, the J gene TRBJ2-2; D possibly matches TRBD1 or TRBD2 (5 bases each). In germline, CDR1 is SQVTM, CDR2 ANQGSEA. The V end lost 6 bases, the J end lost 3 bases, and 14 bases lay between the germline ends. This CDR3 has 14 amino acids. CDR3 coding DNA: TGCAGCGTGGCCTGGGGGAGCTACACCGGGGAGCTGTTTTTT. Residues: CSVAWGSYTGELFF.

V usage is TRBV19 and J usage is TRBJ2-7; no clear D. The ends were cut back, 6 bases at V and 2 bases at J, with 11 bases in the middle. The CDR3 is made up of 13 amino acids. Germline values: CDR1 LNHDA, CDR2 SQIVND (reference sequence). The CDR3 DNA sequence: TGTGCCAGTAGCCGTGCGGCAGCCTACGAGCAGTACTTC. This encodes CASSRAAAYEQYF.

This chain links TRBV6-5 with TRBJ1-4; unclear D gene. Trimming left V 2 bases short and J 8 bases short, with 18 bases between. Germline CDR1 and CDR2: MNHEY and SVGAGI. This CDR3 spans 16 amino acids. The CDR3: CASSYPAPEGREKLFF. The DNA for the CDR3 is TGTGCCAGCAGTTACCCTGCGCCCGAGGGTAGGGAAAAACTGTTTTTT.

The rearrangement joins TRBV6-5 to TRBJ1-2; tentative D call: TRBD1 (6 bases). V was trimmed by 6 bases and J by 0 bases, leaving 8 bases between them. The germline V gene has CDR1 MNHEY and CDR2 SVGAGI. This CDR3 has 13 amino acids. Written as DNA, the CDR3 is TGTGCCAGCAGCACAGGGCCTAACTATGGCTACACCTTC. Its translation: CASSTGPNYGYTF.

The chain combines TRBV30 with TRBJ2-2, with D uncertain. The CDR3 spans 14 residues. The germline V and J ends were trimmed by 2 bases and 2 bases, with 9 bases remaining between them. The germline gives CDR1 GTSNPN, CDR2 SVGIG (reference sequence). CDR3 sequence (DNA): TGTGCCTGGAGTCCCGACTCTAACACCGGGGAGCTGTTTTTT. This sequence encodes CAWSPDSNTGELFF.

This clone has just one count. The chain links TRBV10-3 to TRBJ1-2; perhaps TRBD1 as D (5 bases). The CDR3 runs 13 residues. V shed 10 bases and J shed 0 bases, with 12 bases lying between them. CDR1 and CDR2 from the germline V gene are ENHRY and SYGVKD. CDR3 nucleotides: TGTGCCACCGCAACAGGAGCTAACTATGGCTACACCTTC. Amino acid sequence: CATATGANYGYTF.

V and J are TRBV3-1 (or the pseudogene TRBV3-2) and TRBJ2-2; a possible D gene is TRBD1 (5 bases). The CDR3 has 14 residues. V lost 1 base to trimming and J lost 7 bases, with 10 bases between them. The germline CDR1 and CDR2 sequences are LGHDT and YNNKEL (reference sequence). CDR3 in DNA: TGTGCCAGCAGCCAAGGGCCAGGGAACGGGGAGCTGTTTTTT. Amino acids: CASSQGPGNGELFF.

The genes are TRBV14 and TRBJ1-3, with unresolved D. V lost 0 bases and J lost 4, with 13 bases in between. The CDR3 loop spans 16 amino acids. The germline gives CDR1 SGHDN, CDR2 FVKESK. The CDR3 region is CASSQDRLGWGNTIYF. CDR3 coding DNA: TGTGCCAGCAGCCAAGATCGGTTGGGTTGGGGAAACACCATATATTTT.

V usage is TRBV7-2 and J usage is TRBJ2-7, with 14 nucleotides matching TRBD2. The CDR3 has 15 amino acids. The germline gives CDR1 SGHTA, CDR2 FQGNSA. With 7 bases clipped from V and 2 bases from J, the junction kept 4 bases outside the gene matches. CDR3 residues: CASTTSGGGAYEQYF. The CDR3 bases are TGTGCCAGCACGACTAGCGGGGGGGGCGCCTACGAGCAGTACTTC.

This rearrangement joins TRBV7-2 to TRBJ2-5; D unresolved. The V end was cut by 2 bases, the J end by 5 bases, with 9 bases between. CDR3 length equals 13 residues. The V gene's germline CDR1 is SGHTA and CDR2 FQGNSA. CDR3 nucleotides: TGTGCCAGCAGCTTAACTATGGAGGAGACCCAGTACTTC. It yields the protein CASSLTMEETQYF.

The chain joins TRBV25-1 to TRBJ2-2; D gene unclear. The CDR3 loop spans 13 amino acids. Germline V gene data show CDR1 as MGHDK and CDR2 as SYGVNS. The ends were cut back, 5 bases at V and 7 bases at J, with 11 bases in the middle. CDR3 DNA sequence: TGTGCCAGCAGTTTCGATGGGGACGGGGAGCTGTTTTTT. It codes for CASSFDGDGELFF. Drawing the rest from reference TRBV25-1 and TRBJ2-2, the complete variable domain is EADIYQTPRYLVIGTGKKITLECSQTMGHDKMYWYQQDPGMELHLIHYSYGVNSTEKGDLSSESTVSRIRTEHFPLTLESARPSHTSQYLCASSFDGDGELFFGEGSRLTVL.

The gene calls are TRBV6-5 and TRBJ1-6, with a possible D match to TRBD1 (6 bases). Per germline, CDR1 MNHEY and CDR2 SVGAGI. CDR3 length: 15 amino acids. Between the trimmed V and J ends, which lost 10 bases and 4 bases, there was a span of 17 bases. CDR3 DNA sequence: TGTGCCACCAGCAGGGAGGGGGGATATAATTCACCCCTCCACTTT. This codes for CATSREGGYNSPLHF.

The rearrangement uses TRBV11-2 and TRBJ1-5, with a tentative D call TRBD1 (6 bases). CDR3 length equals 15 residues. With 3 bases removed from V and 0 bases from J, the gap between germline ends came to 9 bases. The V gene's germline CDR1 is SGHAT and CDR2 FQNNGV. The chain's CDR3 is CASSLTGDSNQPQHF. As DNA, the CDR3 is TGTGCCAGCAGCTTGACAGGTGATAGCAATCAGCCCCAGCATTTT.

V usage is TRBV6-5 and J usage is TRBJ2-7; D is possibly TRBD1 or TRBD2 (5 bases each). Trimming pared 6 bases from V and 2 bases from J, leaving 14 bases between. Germline V gives CDR1 MNHEY, CDR2 SVGAGI. This CDR3 is built from 14 residues. The CDR3 sequence is CASSPGRRTYEQYF. CDR3 bases: TGTGCCAGCAGCCCGGGACGTAGAACCTACGAGCAGTACTTC.

This clone has more than one count but fewer than ten. V is TRBV25-1 and J is TRBJ1-6; TRBD1 matches 7 bases. Per germline, CDR1 MGHDK and CDR2 SYGVNS. The CDR3 spans 13 residues. Trimming at V came to 5 bases and at J to 8 bases, leaving 3 bases not matched to a gene. The CDR3 coding sequence is TGTGCCAGCAGTAGGGGGCTGGATTCACCCCTCCACTTT. This sequence encodes CASSRGLDSPLHF.

The V and J genes are TRBV12-3 or TRBV12-4 and TRBJ1-1, with D possibly matching TRBD1 (5 bases). Between the trimmed V and J ends, which lost 4 bases and 9 bases, there was a span of 12 bases. This CDR3 contains 12 residues. The CDR3 loop is CASSSRQRKAFF. The CDR3 DNA reads as TGTGCCAGCAGTTCCCGACAGCGAAAAGCTTTCTTT.

This chain connects TRBV19 to TRBJ1-1; D uncertain. The CDR3 is made up of 16 amino acids. Germline-derived CDR1 and CDR2 are LNHDA and SQIVND (reference sequence). V shed 4 bases and J shed 0 bases, with 15 bases lying between them. In DNA form, the CDR3 reads TGTGCCAGTAGTAAGGACCGGGGTTCATTGAACACTGAAGCTTTCTTT. Translated: CASSKDRGSLNTEAFF.

V and J are TRBV18 and TRBJ2-1; D may be TRBD2 (5 bases). The CDR3 runs to 12 residues. The germline V and J ends were trimmed by 7 bases and 5 bases, with 9 bases remaining between them. Looked up from germline, CDR1 is KGHSH and CDR2 is LQKENI. CDR3 amino acids: CASWPGNNEQFF. CDR3 DNA sequence: TGTGCCAGCTGGCCGGGGAACAATGAGCAGTTCTTC. Together with reference TRBV18 and TRBJ2-1, the CDR3 gives the full variable domain: NAGVMQNPRHLVRRRGQEARLRCSPMKGHSHVYWYRQLPEEGLKFMVYLQKENIIDESGMPKERFSAEFPKEGPSILRIQQVVRGDSAAYFCASWPGNNEQFFGPGTRLTVL.

CDR3 region: CASSQKVDTQYF. CDR3 coding DNA: TGTGCCAGCAGCCAAAAGGTAGATACGCAGTATTTT. This chain uses TRBV6-5 with TRBJ2-3; D gene ambiguous. CDR1 and CDR2 from the germline V gene are MNHEY and SVGAGI. CDR3 length: 12 residues. Trimming pared 6 bases from V and 5 bases from J, leaving 9 bases between.

The genes are TRBV5-5 and TRBJ1-6, with 10 bases fitting TRBD1. Germline V CDR1 and CDR2: SGHKS, YYEKEE (reference sequence). The V gene end was trimmed by 0 bases and the J gene end by 9 bases; junction bases not matched to a gene: 3. The CDR3 runs to 15 residues. The CDR3 protein is CASSLAGTGVSPLHF. The CDR3, as DNA: TGTGCCAGCAGCTTGGCCGGGACAGGGGTTTCACCCCTCCACTTT.

This chain uses TRBV19 with TRBJ1-5; 7 bases are shared with TRBD1. CDR3 length equals 15 residues. Germline trimming cut 7 bases from V and 0 bases from J; bases unmatched to any gene: 6. From germline, CDR1 is LNHDA and CDR2 SQIVND (reference sequence). CDR3 in amino acids: CASIDAGGSNQPQHF. The CDR3 nucleotides read TGTGCCAGTATAGACGCAGGGGGTAGCAATCAGCCCCAGCATTTT. Looking up the rest from reference TRBV19 and TRBJ1-5 gives the full variable domain: DGGITQSPKYLFRKEGQNVTLSCEQNLNHDAMYWYRQDPGQGLRLIYYSQIVNDFQKGDIAEGYSVSREKKESFPLTVTSAQKNPTAFYLCASIDAGGSNQPQHFGDGTRLSIL.

This clone was counted a single time. The chain combines TRBV5-1 with TRBJ1-6; possibly TRBD1 for D (6 bases). Germline CDR1 and CDR2: SGHRS and YFSETQ. The CDR3 runs to 18 residues. V lost 0 bases to trimming and J lost 5 bases, with 18 bases between them. This CDR3 is CASSLGQGFIKNNSPLHF. CDR3 bases: TGCGCCAGCAGCTTGGGGCAGGGGTTCATAAAAAATAATTCACCCCTCCACTTT.